Below, one T cell receptor (beta chain) is given with its context. This specimen belongs to a study of blood T cell repertoires in COVID-19. Assay: immunoSEQ multiplex PCR; the TCRdb copy retains only in-frame clones and omits some. This table holds roughly 50,000 clones, under 90% found once. This TCR came from a woman of 80 years or more with acute or convalescent COVID-19. Sequenced sample: peripheral blood.

The CDR3 protein is CASSLGGTSYEQYF. The CDR3 coding sequence is TGTGCCAGCAGCTTAGGCGGTACCTCCTACGAGCAGTACTTC. The chain combines TRBV7-9 with TRBJ2-7; D unresolved. Germline CDR1 reads SEHNR; CDR2 reads FQNEAQ (reference sequence). There are 14 residues in the CDR3. The ends were cut back, 1 base at V and 0 bases at J, with 7 bases in the middle. The whole variable domain, filled in from reference TRBV7-9 and TRBJ2-7, reads DTGVSQNPRHKITKRGQNVTFRCDPISEHNRLYWYRQTLGQGPEFLTYFQNEAQLEKSRLLSDRFSAERPKGSFSTLEIQRTEQGDSAMYLCASSLGGTSYEQYFGPGTRLTVT.